This T cell receptor (beta chain) is drawn from a study of cytomegalovirus exposure and HLA in healthy donors. Points on this clone: What it binds is unknown.

Per the germline V gene, CDR1 is SEHNR and CDR2 is FQNEAQ (reference sequence). J was trimmed by 9 bases and V by 1 base; bases with no gene match: 11. This CDR3 has 16 amino acids. Study results and limitations: TCR beta chains numbering 164 were designated cytomegalovirus-associated. In a later analysis, TCR beta V- and J-gene trimming was associated with a missense DCLRE1C variant.

The PCR had 60 Vbeta and 13 Jbeta primers. The assay was immunoSEQ multiplex PCR, and TCRdb's table has in-frame clones only and misses some. This sample has 90,000 to 120,000 clones; around 70% occur once, and the top ten carry approximately 11%. The V gene is TRBV7-9, the J gene TRBJ2-1; TRBD2 agrees at 8 bases. The TCR comes from a man aged 40-50 years in good health and CMV-seropositive. Sequenced input: PBMCs. CDR3 protein: CASSLGSGGGIIEQFF. The CDR3 DNA reads TGTGCCAGCAGCTTAGGCAGCGGGGGTGGTATTATTGAGCAGTTCTTC.